A selection of T cell receptor beta chains follows, all from one sample in a study of radiation and T cells in renal cell carcinoma. Libraries were prepared by immunoSEQ multiplex PCR; TCRdb keeps only in-frame clonotypes and omits some of them. The repertoire has some 150,000 clones, around 90% of them found once; the top ten carry 10% to 15%. Sequencing was performed on blood, taken from a patient whose treatment included radiotherapy and nephrectomy. The source is a woman in her 50s with renal cell carcinoma. The CDR3 runs from the conserved cysteine through the conserved F or W. A D gene is named only where the DNA matches it firmly. Clone size, where shown, is once, few, many, or a class for clones that have expanded.

j_gene,abundance,v_gene,d_gene,CDR3aa,CDR3nt
TRBJ2-7,-,TRBV2,-,CASSSGLDSYEQYF,TGTGCCAGCAGTTCGGGACTGGACTCCTACGAGCAGTACTTC
TRBJ2-2,-,TRBV11-2,-,CASSLDGRGAGELFF,TGTGCCAGCAGCTTAGATGGGCGGGGAGCCGGGGAGCTGTTTTTT
TRBJ1-5,many,TRBV19,-,CASSIGGNQPQHF,TGTGCCAGTAGTATCGGGGGGAATCAGCCCCAGCATTTT
TRBJ2-7,-,TRBV6-5,-,CASSYLDYEQYF,TGTGCCAGCAGTTACCTTGACTACGAGCAGTACTTC
TRBJ2-5,-,TRBV5-4,-,CASSLGGLGTQYF,TGTGCCAGCAGCTTGGGTGGCCTAGGGACCCAGTACTTC
TRBJ2-7,-,TRBV29-1,-,CSVGNSYEQYF,TGCAGCGTTGGTAACTCCTACGAGCAGTACTTC
TRBJ1-3,-,TRBV19,TRBD1,CATDRGLDSGNTIYF,TGTGCCACCGACAGGGGCCTTGACTCTGGAAACACCATATATTTT
TRBJ2-6,-,TRBV2,TRBD1,CASSDGQGGANVLTF,TGTGCCAGCAGTGACGGACAGGGGGGGGCCAACGTCCTGACTTTC
TRBJ1-6,-,TRBV27,-,CASSPSAGGEFNSPLHF,TGTGCCAGCAGTCCCTCAGCTGGCGGAGAGTTTAATTCACCCCTCCACTTT
TRBJ2-2,-,TRBV4-1,TRBD2,CASSHWASSGGMGNTGELFF,TGCGCCAGCAGCCATTGGGCATCTAGCGGGGGAATGGGGAACACCGGGGAGCTGTTTTTT
TRBJ2-3,-,TRBV5-1,-,CASSLSLGSGTDTQYF,TGCGCCAGCAGCCTCTCCCTGGGTAGCGGTACAGATACGCAGTATTTT
TRBJ2-5,-,TRBV19,-,CASSKQGVYETQYF,TGTGCCAGTAGTAAACAGGGTGTTTACGAGACCCAGTACTTC
TRBJ2-1,once,TRBV2,TRBD2,CASSDGTSGGSYNEQFF,TGTGCCAGCAGTGACGGGACTAGCGGGGGGTCCTACAATGAGCAGTTCTTC
TRBJ1-4,few,TRBV7-2,-,CASSPGRRTEKLFF,TGTGCCAGCAGCCCGGGCAGGCGCACAGAAAAACTGTTTTTT
TRBJ2-5,-,TRBV6-5,TRBD2,CASSVAGAGHETQYF,TGTGCCAGCAGTGTCGCGGGAGCGGGCCATGAGACCCAGTACTTC
TRBJ1-1,-,TRBV2,-,CASSEAGSAEAFF,TGTGCCAGCAGTGAAGCAGGGTCCGCTGAAGCTTTCTTT
TRBJ2-2,few,TRBV6-6,-,CASREQGVTGELFF,TGTGCCAGCAGAGAACAGGGAGTTACCGGGGAGCTGTTTTTT
TRBJ2-2,-,TRBV10-3,-,CAISGQANTGELFF,TGTGCCATCAGTGGACAGGCGAACACCGGGGAGCTGTTTTTT
TRBJ1-1,-,TRBV7-9,TRBD1,CASRQGVGTEAFF,TGTGCCAGCAGGCAGGGGGTCGGGACTGAAGCTTTCTTT
TRBJ1-1,-,TRBV7-8,-,CASSSRRPISYTEAFF,TGTGCCAGCAGCTCCCGGCGGCCAATCTCGTACACTGAAGCTTTCTTT
TRBJ2-5,-,TRBV5-1,-,CASSLNQGRKTQYF,TGCGCCAGCAGCTTGAACCAGGGGAGGAAGACCCAGTACTTC
TRBJ2-5,-,TRBV5-1,TRBD2,CASSLAPGGGETQYF,TGCGCCAGCAGCTTGGCACCGGGGGGAGGAGAGACCCAGTACTTC
TRBJ1-2,-,TRBV6-5,-,CASSYNSGGYTF,TGTGCCAGCAGTTACAACAGCGGCGGCTACACCTTC
TRBJ2-7,-,TRBV25-1,TRBD1,CASSEAGDRGFSILEQYF,TGTGCCAGCAGTGAAGCGGGGGACAGGGGTTTTAGTATTCTCGAGCAGTACTTC
TRBJ2-5,once,TRBV7-2,TRBD2,CASSRGLAGGRETQYF,TGTGCCAGCAGCCGCGGACTAGCGGGGGGGAGAGAGACCCAGTACTTC
TRBJ2-3,-,TRBV7-3,-,CASSFGGGDPPDTQYF,TGTGCCAGCAGCTTCGGCGGGGGCGATCCTCCCGATACGCAGTATTTT
TRBJ1-4,-,TRBV19,-,CASGAANEKLFF,TGTGCCAGTGGAGCGGCTAATGAAAAACTGTTTTTT
TRBJ1-4,-,TRBV28,TRBD1,CASKSGGFRGEKLFF,TGTGCCAGCAAATCAGGGGGATTCCGAGGTGAAAAACTGTTTTTT
TRBJ2-2,-,TRBV9,-,CASSVQGLGELFF,TGTGCCAGCAGCGTACAGGGGCTCGGGGAGCTGTTTTTT
TRBJ1-1,-,TRBV6-5,-,CASSYSSRVLYTEAFF,TGTGCCAGCAGTTACTCGAGTAGGGTACTGTACACTGAAGCTTTCTTT
TRBJ2-3,-,TRBV7-8,-,CASSLLGGTTDTQYF,TGTGCCAGCAGCTTACTTGGGGGGACTACAGATACGCAGTATTTT
TRBJ2-7,-,TRBV6-1,-,CASRKTGSSYEQYF,TGTGCCAGCAGGAAAACAGGAAGCTCCTACGAGCAGTACTTC
TRBJ1-2,once,TRBV6-6,TRBD1,CASSRGEGYGYTF,TGTGCCAGCAGCAGGGGGGAGGGCTATGGCTACACCTTC